The entry that follows covers one T cell receptor (beta chain) sequence. Antigen specificity is unknown. With a J-beta primer mix and a sample-barcoded 5' primer, a second PCR ran about 7 to 11 cycles. Each CDR3 protein is one row after TCRdb ran MiXCR on the 5' RACE reads. The repertoire holds under 1,000,000 distinct CDR3 sequences, with 35% to 60% as singletons. The data were taken from a study of blood T cells in healthy people across ages. Germline V gene sequence: CDR1 SEHNR, CDR2 FQNEAQ (reference sequence). CDR3 length equals 16 residues. J gave up 0 bases and V 3 bases, and 5 bases lay outside the gene matches. Study conclusions and caveats: Those diversity estimates obtained from one million T cells were thought to be underestimates.

This clonotype was sampled from a man at least 80 years old in good health. The chain has TRBV7-9 and TRBJ2-7, with TRBD2 identical over 10 bases. Sequencing used blood. The CDR3 here is CASSFQRTSGSYEQYF. The CDR3 nucleotides read TGTGCCAGCAGCTTTCAGAGGACTAGCGGCTCCTACGAGCAGTACTTC.